This TCR beta chain was retrieved from a study of cytomegalovirus exposure and HLA in healthy donors. In the PCR, 60 Vbeta and 13 Jbeta primers were used. In the original workflow: It was a later analysis that counted some 80 million unique TCR beta chains, of which 9.5 million to 14 million were shared. The data were produced by immunoSEQ multiplex PCR, yet TCRdb's version contains in-frame clones alone and is incomplete. V and J calls and clone size are those listed in that table; D and trimming were worked out from the DNA. The table includes about 110,000 clones, 77% detected once. The CDR3 is 18 residues long. With V trimmed by 0 bases and J by 0 bases, 10 bases remained unmatched. Germline-derived CDR1 and CDR2 are LGHNA and YNFKEQ.

V usage is TRBV4-2 and J usage is TRBJ2-7; 8 bases align to TRBD2. This receptor was taken from a human donor in good health. The sequenced sample was PBMCs. The CDR3 nucleotides read TGTGCCAGCAGCCAAGAGTTAACGGCGGGAGGAACCTCCTACGAGCAGTACTTC. This codes for CASSQELTAGGTSYEQYF.